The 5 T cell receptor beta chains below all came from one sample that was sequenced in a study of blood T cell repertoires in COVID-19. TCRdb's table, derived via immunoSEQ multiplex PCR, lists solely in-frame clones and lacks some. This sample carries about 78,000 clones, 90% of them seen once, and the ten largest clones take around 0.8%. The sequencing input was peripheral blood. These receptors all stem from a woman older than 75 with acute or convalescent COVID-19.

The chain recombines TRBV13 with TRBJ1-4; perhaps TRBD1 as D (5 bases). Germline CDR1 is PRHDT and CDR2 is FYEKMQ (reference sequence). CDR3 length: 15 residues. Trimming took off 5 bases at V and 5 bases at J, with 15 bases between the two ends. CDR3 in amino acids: CASSEKWGVNEKLFF. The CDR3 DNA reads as TGTGCCAGCAGCGAAAAGTGGGGCGTCAATGAAAAACTGTTTTTT.

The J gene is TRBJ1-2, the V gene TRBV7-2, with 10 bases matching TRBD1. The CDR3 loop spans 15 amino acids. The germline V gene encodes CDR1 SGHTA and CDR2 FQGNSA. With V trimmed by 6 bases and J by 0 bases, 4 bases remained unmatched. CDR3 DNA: TGTGCCAGCAGTTTCGGGACAGGGGCTAACTATGGCTACACCTTC. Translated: CASSFGTGANYGYTF.

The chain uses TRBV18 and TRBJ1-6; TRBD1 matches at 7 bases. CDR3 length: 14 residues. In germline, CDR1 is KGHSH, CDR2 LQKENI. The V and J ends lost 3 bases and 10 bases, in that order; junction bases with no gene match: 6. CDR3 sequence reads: CASSPITGESPLHF. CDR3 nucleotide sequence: TGTGCCAGCTCACCGATTACAGGGGAATCACCCCTCCACTTT.

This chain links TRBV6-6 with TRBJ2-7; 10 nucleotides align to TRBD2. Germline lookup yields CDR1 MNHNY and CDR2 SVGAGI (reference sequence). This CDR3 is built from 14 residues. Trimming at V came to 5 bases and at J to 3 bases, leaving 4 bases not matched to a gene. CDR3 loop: CASSQAGGIYEQYF. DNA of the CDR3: TGTGCCAGCAGTCAAGCGGGAGGGATCTACGAGCAGTACTTC.

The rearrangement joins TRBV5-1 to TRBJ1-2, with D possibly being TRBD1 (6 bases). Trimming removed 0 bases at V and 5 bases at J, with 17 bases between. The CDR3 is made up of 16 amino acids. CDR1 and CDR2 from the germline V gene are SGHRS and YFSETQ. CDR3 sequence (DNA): TGCGCCAGCAGCTTGGACGGGACAACCCTAGGGTATGGCTACACCTTC. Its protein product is CASSLDGTTLGYGYTF. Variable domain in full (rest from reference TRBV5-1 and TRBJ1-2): KAGVTQTPRYLIKTRGQQVTLSCSPISGHRSVSWYQQTPGQGLQFLFEYFSETQRNKGNFPGRFSGRQFSNSRSEMNVSTLELGDSALYLCASSLDGTTLGYGYTFGSGTRLTVV.